This is a list of T cell receptor beta chains from one sample in a study of somatic mutations in cytotoxic T cells in rheumatoid arthritis. Generated by immunoSEQ multiplex PCR, the TCRdb table keeps only in-frame clones and is missing some. The sample lists some 30,000 clones; around 87% were seen once. What was sequenced was CD8+ T cells sorted from blood. Every receptor here comes from an adult with rheumatoid arthritis. The CDR3 runs from the conserved cysteine through the conserved F or W. Fields, in order: V gene, clone size, D gene, J gene, CDR3 protein, CDR3 DNA. The D gene is left open where the match is weak. Size tells how often a clone was seen (once, few, many) or the class of an expanded clone, and some rows leave it out.

>TRBV7-2|-|-|TRBJ1-2
CASSLVGSNYGYTF
TGTGCCAGCAGCTTAGTCGGGAGTAACTATGGCTACACCTTC
>TRBV6-4|-|TRBD2|TRBJ2-2
CASRDLTGGNTGELFF
TGTGCCAGCAGAGACTTGACGGGAGGAAATACCGGGGAGCTGTTTTTT
>TRBV6-5|few|TRBD1|TRBJ1-1
CASRPGTGATEAFF
TGTGCCAGCAGACCCGGGACAGGGGCGACTGAAGCTTTCTTT
>TRBV7-8|-|TRBD2|TRBJ2-3
CASSFHSGSADTQYF
TGTGCCAGCAGCTTCCACAGCGGGAGCGCAGATACGCAGTATTTT
>TRBV7-9|-|TRBD2|TRBJ2-1
CASSLTSGPYSYNEQFF
TGTGCCAGCAGCTTAACTAGCGGGCCCTACTCCTACAATGAGCAGTTCTTC
>TRBV4-1|-|-|TRBJ1-2
CASSQEIETFPGYTF
TGCGCCAGCAGCCAAGAAATCGAAACGTTCCCTGGCTACACCTTC
>TRBV19|-|-|TRBJ2-1
CASSHDEQFF
TGTGCCAGTAGTCACGATGAGCAGTTCTTC
>TRBV7-2|-|-|TRBJ2-7
CASSLQDWGEQYF
TGTGCCAGCAGCTTACAAGATTGGGGAGAGCAGTACTTC
>TRBV19|-|TRBD1|TRBJ1-1
CASSITGEVNTEAFF
TGTGCCAGTAGTATCACAGGGGAGGTGAACACTGAAGCTTTCTTT
>TRBV7-7|-|-|TRBJ2-7
CASSPNYLSYEQYF
TGTGCTAGCAGCCCGAACTACCTCTCCTACGAGCAGTACTTC
>TRBV4-1|-|-|TRBJ2-3
CASSQVSRGGADTQYF
TGCGCCAGCAGCCAAGTGAGCAGGGGCGGAGCAGATACGCAGTATTTT
>TRBV5-1|-|-|TRBJ2-1
CASSFRTFPYNEQFF
TGCGCCAGCAGCTTTAGAACCTTTCCCTACAATGAGCAGTTCTTC
>TRBV6-4|-|-|TRBJ1-5
CASGEGQPQHF
TGTGCCAGCGGGGAAGGTCAGCCCCAGCATTTT
>TRBV11-2|-|-|TRBJ2-7
CASRGHLMNEQYF
TGTGCCAGCCGAGGACACCTAATGAACGAGCAGTACTTC
>TRBV30|once|TRBD2|TRBJ2-3
CAWMRWEGGDTQYF
TGTGCCTGGATGAGGTGGGAGGGTGGAGATACGCAGTATTTT
>TRBV7-3|once|-|TRBJ2-5
CASSLMGQTPQETQYF
TGTGCCAGCAGCTTAATGGGACAAACACCGCAAGAGACCCAGTACTTC
>TRBV27|-|-|TRBJ1-4
CASSADSLGEKLFF
TGTGCCAGCAGTGCCGACAGCCTCGGGGAAAAACTGTTTTTT
>TRBV4-3|-|-|TRBJ2-7
CASSQGGTAGSYEQYF
TGCGCCAGCAGCCAAGGGGGGACGGCCGGCTCCTACGAGCAGTACTTC
>TRBV7-6|-|TRBD1|TRBJ1-4
CASSQGGRMGTGNEKLFF
TGTGCCAGCAGCCAAGGGGGGCGGATGGGGACAGGGAATGAAAAACTGTTTTTT
>TRBV9|-|-|TRBJ2-2
CASSGKVMDGELFF
TGTGCCAGCAGTGGAAAGGTCATGGACGGGGAGCTGTTTTTT
>TRBV2|few|-|TRBJ2-2
CASSPYTGELFF
TGTGCCAGCAGCCCGTACACCGGGGAGCTGTTTTTT
>TRBV7-9|-|-|TRBJ2-1
CASSLAGGYNEQFF
TGTGCCAGCAGCTTAGCGGGTGGCTACAATGAGCAGTTCTTC
>TRBV6-1|once|-|TRBJ2-7
CASGEAATYEQYF
TGTGCCAGCGGCGAAGCCGCAACCTACGAGCAGTACTTC
>TRBV7-9|-|-|TRBJ2-3
CASSLAGLAYSTDTQYF
TGTGCCAGCAGCTTAGCAGGATTAGCGTATAGCACAGATACGCAGTATTTT
>TRBV11-2|-|-|TRBJ1-6
CASSLGPLTLHF
TGTGCCAGCAGCCTGGGCCCCCTCACCCTCCACTTT
>TRBV29-1|-|-|TRBJ2-7
CSVLGAGATYEQYF
TGCAGCGTTTTAGGAGCAGGGGCGACCTACGAGCAGTACTTC
>TRBV4-1|few|TRBD1|TRBJ1-1
CASSQGDRGRTEAFF
TGCGCCAGCAGCCAAGGGGACAGGGGGCGTACTGAAGCTTTCTTT
>TRBV13|-|TRBD2|TRBJ2-1
CASSLRTSGSNEQFF
TGTGCCAGCAGCTTAAGGACTAGCGGGAGTAATGAGCAGTTCTTC
>TRBV5-1|-|-|TRBJ2-7
CASSSAERRGYEQYF
TGCGCCAGCAGCTCGGCCGAGCGGAGGGGCTACGAGCAGTACTTC
>TRBV4-1|-|-|TRBJ2-5
CASSQVEGKETQYF
TGCGCCAGCAGCCAAGTAGAGGGAAAAGAGACCCAGTACTTC
>TRBV6-6|-|TRBD1|TRBJ2-1
CASSYTGTGPYNEQFF
TGTGCCAGCAGTTACACCGGGACAGGGCCCTACAATGAGCAGTTCTTC
>TRBV27|-|-|TRBJ1-2
CASSLSGLGRGYTF
TGTGCCAGCAGTTTATCGGGCCTGGGCCGTGGCTACACCTTC
>TRBV5-6|-|-|TRBJ2-2
CASSLGDTNTGELFF
TGTGCCAGCAGCTTGGGGGACACCAACACCGGGGAGCTGTTTTTT
>TRBV28|-|TRBD2|TRBJ2-1
CASSLSLAGVSYNEQFF
TGTGCCAGCAGTTTATCTCTAGCGGGGGTCTCCTACAATGAGCAGTTCTTC
>TRBV4-1|-|-|TRBJ2-2
CASSRSGVVGELFF
TGCGCCAGCAGCCGGTCAGGGGTGGTCGGGGAGCTGTTTTTT
>TRBV7-9|-|TRBD1|TRBJ1-2
CASSFFLDREENYGYTF
TGTGCCAGCAGCTTTTTCTTGGACAGGGAGGAAAACTATGGCTACACCTTC
>TRBV11-2|once|-|TRBJ1-2
CASSERPGYTF
TGTGCCAGCAGCGAACGGCCCGGCTACACCTTC
>TRBV5-1|-|-|TRBJ2-7
CASSGDNSYEQYF
TGCGCCAGCAGCGGGGACAACTCCTACGAGCAGTACTTC
>TRBV10-3|once|-|TRBJ2-6
CAISAVGDSAGANVLTF
TGTGCCATCAGTGCGGTCGGGGATAGCGCTGGGGCCAACGTCCTGACTTTC
>TRBV9|-|-|TRBJ2-5
CASSPGGNDQETQYF
TGTGCCAGCAGCCCTGGCGGCAACGACCAAGAGACCCAGTACTTC
>TRBV29-1|-|-|TRBJ1-1
CSVTGTFDAEAFF
TGCAGCGTGACCGGGACGTTTGACGCTGAAGCTTTCTTT
>TRBV7-9|-|TRBD2|TRBJ2-7
CASSLLAGGSYEQYF
TGTGCCAGCAGCTTACTAGCGGGGGGCTCCTACGAGCAGTACTTC
>TRBV5-8|-|TRBD2|TRBJ2-3
CASNSPADGGYTDTQYF
TGTGCCAGCAACTCACCGGCTGACGGGGGGTACACAGATACGCAGTATTTT
>TRBV5-1|once|-|TRBJ2-2
CASRHTSLGTGELFF
TGCGCCAGCAGACATACTAGCTTGGGTACCGGGGAGCTGTTTTTT
>TRBV30|-|-|TRBJ1-1
CAWSLTEAAFF
TGTGCCTGGAGTCTTACAGAAGCAGCTTTCTTT